This T cell receptor beta chain comes out of a study of T cell repertoires in cytomegalovirus infection. Looking at the study overall: Through public TCR beta signatures, both CMV infection and matching HLA type were indicated.

The V and J ends lost 4 bases and 6 bases, in that order; junction bases with no gene match: 20. Germline CDR1 and CDR2: DFQATT and SNEGSKA (reference sequence). CDR3 length: 19 amino acids. This clonotype turned up a few times. TCRdb processed the reads anew with MiXCR; each CDR3 protein has one entry. The table includes some 300,000 distinct CDR3 sequences, roughly an eighth detected once. Material for sequencing was PBMCs. This chain links TRBV20-1 with TRBJ1-4, with 10 bases aligning to TRBD1. This clonotype was sampled from a human donor in good health (CMV status not recorded). Some clones in this sample may be carry-over from other donors' samples. The CDR3 region is CSANLRPHLRQGADEKLFF. CDR3 sequence (DNA): TGCAGTGCTAACCTGAGACCCCACTTAAGACAGGGGGCGGATGAAAAACTGTTTTTT.